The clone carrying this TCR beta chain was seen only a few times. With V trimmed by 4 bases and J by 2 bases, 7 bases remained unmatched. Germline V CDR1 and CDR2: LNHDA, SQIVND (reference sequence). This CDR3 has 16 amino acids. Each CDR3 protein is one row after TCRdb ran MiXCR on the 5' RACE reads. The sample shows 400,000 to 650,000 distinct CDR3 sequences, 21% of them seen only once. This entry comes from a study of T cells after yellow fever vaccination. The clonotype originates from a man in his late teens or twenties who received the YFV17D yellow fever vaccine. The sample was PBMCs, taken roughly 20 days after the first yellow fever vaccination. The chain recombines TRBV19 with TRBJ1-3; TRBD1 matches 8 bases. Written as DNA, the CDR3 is TGTGCCAGTAGTACCGGGACAGGTTTGGCTGGAAACACCATATATTTT. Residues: CASSTGTGLAGNTIYF. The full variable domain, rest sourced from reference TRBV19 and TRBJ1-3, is DGGITQSPKYLFRKEGQNVTLSCEQNLNHDAMYWYRQDPGQGLRLIYYSQIVNDFQKGDIAEGYSVSREKKESFPLTVTSAQKNPTAFYLCASSTGTGLAGNTIYFGEGSWLTVV.